This passage covers 2 T cell receptor beta chains from one sample sequenced in a study of T cells in Graves' hyperthyroidism and ophthalmopathy. The source material, RNA transcripts, was used to amplify TCR beta CDR3 regions. HTBI primers were used for first-round RT-PCR of the TCR CDR3. TCRdb passed the multiplex PCR reads through MiXCR, listing each CDR3 protein once. The data hold more than 300,000 distinct CDR3 sequences, with about a fifth observed a single time. Material: blood. The receptors originated from a man younger than 35 with Graves' ophthalmopathy.

The chain employs TRBV6-4 and TRBJ1-1, with D possibly being TRBD1 (5 bases). Trimming removed 4 bases from V and 4 bases from J, with 10 bases in between. Germline CDR1 reads MRHNA; CDR2 reads SNTAGT. The CDR3 has 13 residues. CDR3: CASSALQGTEAFF. The CDR3 DNA reads as TGTGCCAGCAGTGCCCTCCAGGGCACTGAAGCTTTCTTT.

The V gene is TRBV28, the J gene TRBJ1-6, with D uncertain. The CDR3 runs to 14 residues. Trimming pared 3 bases from V and 7 bases from J, leaving 10 bases between. Germline CDR1 and CDR2: MDHEN and SYDVKM. The CDR3 DNA reads TGTGCCAGCAGTTTGGGGTCAGGAAATTCACCCCTCCACTTT. This codes for CASSLGSGNSPLHF.